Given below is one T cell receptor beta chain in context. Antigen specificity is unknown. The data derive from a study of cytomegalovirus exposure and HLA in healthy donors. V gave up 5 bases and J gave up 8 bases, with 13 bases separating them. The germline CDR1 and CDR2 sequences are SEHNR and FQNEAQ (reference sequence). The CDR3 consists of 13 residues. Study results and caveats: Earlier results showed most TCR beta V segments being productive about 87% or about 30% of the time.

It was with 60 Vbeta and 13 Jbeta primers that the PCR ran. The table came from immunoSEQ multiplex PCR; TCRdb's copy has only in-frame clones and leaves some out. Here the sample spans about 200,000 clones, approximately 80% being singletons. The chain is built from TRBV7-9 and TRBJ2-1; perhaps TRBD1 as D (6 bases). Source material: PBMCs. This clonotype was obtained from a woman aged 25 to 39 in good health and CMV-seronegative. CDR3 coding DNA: TGTGCCAGCAGCCCGAGAACAGGGTATGAGCAGTTCTTC. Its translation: CASSPRTGYEQFF.